The 30 T cell receptor beta chains presented below share a single source sample, sequenced in a study of regulatory T cells in long-lasting Graves disease (dated by TCRdb to 2020 to 2023). Receptor libraries were prepared by multiplex PCR. The sequencer was an Illumina HiSeq 4000. To build TCR beta libraries, CDR3 regions were amplified by Arm-PCR using iRepertoire HTBI primers. Using fastp trimming at Q25 and MiXCR clonotype assembly, TCRdb reanalyzed the public sequencing data and kept in-frame beta chains. A single entry per CDR3 protein holds the most common genes and DNA from its merged rows. In all, the sample holds approximately 540,000 distinct CDR3 sequences, and 12% of those were seen once. In total, the top ten clones hold roughly 9.3% of the sample. According to the study, the label for this sample's time point signals: newly diagnosed GD, antithyroid drugs for less than 3 months. For both TCR sequencing and RNA sequencing, RNA was extracted from PBMCs in TRIzol.

The data were also submitted as part of a second study, on T cells in Graves' hyperthyroidism and ophthalmopathy.

The material was peripheral blood mononuclear cells (PBMCs), obtained at new diagnosis, from a patient treated with antithyroid drugs. All receptors come from a woman in her thirties with Graves disease. Donor details come from another sample of the same person, matched by shared clones.

This clonotype showed up many times. The chain employs TRBV5-1 and TRBJ1-1; D might be TRBD1 (6 bases). The CDR3 is 11 residues long. V was pared by 3 bases and J by 11 bases, with 11 bases between. Germline CDR1 is SGHRS and CDR2 is YFSETQ. The CDR3 sequence is CASSSGVTAFF. CDR3 nucleotides: TGCGCCAGCAGCTCAGGGGTTACGGCTTTCTTT.

In this sample, this clonotype turned up many times. The gene calls are TRBV18 and TRBJ1-5; no clear D. CDR1 and CDR2 (germline): KGHSH, LQKENI. Trimming left V 3 bases short and J 3 bases short, with 9 bases between. The CDR3 totals 14 residues. As DNA, the CDR3 is TGTGCCAGCTCACCTTCGGCAGACAATCAGCCCCAGCATTTT. Translating it yields CASSPSADNQPQHF.

The chain is built from TRBV18 and TRBJ1-1; D possibly corresponds to TRBD1 (5 bases). Per germline, CDR1 KGHSH and CDR2 LQKENI. The CDR3 is made up of 15 amino acids. The ends were cut back, 0 bases at V and 3 bases at J, with 11 bases in the middle. CDR3 nucleotides: TGTGCCAGCTCACCACCCGGGGGGTCGTACACTGAAGCTTTCTTT. It codes for CASSPPGGSYTEAFF. Full variable domain (rest looked up from reference TRBV18 and TRBJ1-1): NAGVMQNPRHLVRRRGQEARLRCSPMKGHSHVYWYRQLPEEGLKFMVYLQKENIIDESGMPKERFSAEFPKEGPSILRIQQVVRGDSAAYFCASSPPGGSYTEAFFGQGTRLTVV.

There are many counts of this clonotype. The rearrangement links TRBV28 to TRBJ2-6; D may correspond to TRBD1 or TRBD2 (5 bases each). Germline assignment: CDR1 MDHEN and CDR2 SYDVKM. The CDR3 spans 14 residues. V lost 7 bases to trimming and J lost 0 bases, with 7 bases between them. CDR3 region: CASTGGSGANVLTF. CDR3 bases: TGTGCCAGCACTGGGGGCTCTGGGGCCAACGTCCTGACTTTC. Together with reference TRBV28 and TRBJ2-6, the CDR3 gives the full variable domain: DVKVTQSSRYLVKRTGEKVFLECVQDMDHENMFWYRQDPGLGLRLIYFSYDVKMKEKGDIPEGYSVSREKKERFSLILESASTNQTSMYLCASTGGSGANVLTFGAGSRLTVL.

This clonotype has just a few counts. V gene TRBV10-3 combines with J gene TRBJ1-1; D gene uncertain. This CDR3 spans 13 amino acids. Germline CDR1 is ENHRY and CDR2 is SYGVKD. V was pared by 8 bases and J by 3 bases, with 13 bases between. As DNA, the CDR3 is TGTGCCATCGGGCAGCATAGTGACACTGAAGCTTTCTTT. Its translation is CAIGQHSDTEAFF.

This clonotype was picked up a small number of times. The chain combines TRBV7-9 with TRBJ2-1; TRBD2 is a possible D gene (5 bases). Germline V gene sequence: CDR1 SEHNR, CDR2 FQNEAQ (reference sequence). The CDR3 has 13 residues. The V end lost 5 bases, the J end lost 6 bases, and 11 bases lay between the germline ends. The CDR3 loop reads CASSPDWVNEQFF. CDR3 in DNA: TGTGCCAGCAGCCCGGACTGGGTCAATGAGCAGTTCTTC. Full variable domain (rest looked up from reference TRBV7-9 and TRBJ2-1): DTGVSQNPRHKITKRGQNVTFRCDPISEHNRLYWYRQTLGQGPEFLTYFQNEAQLEKSRLLSDRFSAERPKGSFSTLEIQRTEQGDSAMYLCASSPDWVNEQFFGPGTRLTVL.

This clonotype was counted ten times or more. The chain uses TRBV3-1 and TRBJ2-3; D not certain. CDR3 length: 13 amino acids. The V gene's germline CDR1 is LGHDT and CDR2 YNNKEL (reference sequence). The germline V and J ends were trimmed by 3 bases and 2 bases, with 6 bases remaining between them. The CDR3 DNA reads TGTGCCAGCAGCCATGCTGTCACAGATACGCAGTATTTT. The encoded protein is CASSHAVTDTQYF.

In this sample, this clonotype turned up many times. The CDR3 DNA follows: TGTGCCAGCGATCAGCGGGAGAGTTCCTACAATGAGCAGTTCTTC. It specifies CASDQRESSYNEQFF. V gene TRBV28 combines with J gene TRBJ2-1; 8 bases align to TRBD2. Germline V CDR1 and CDR2: MDHEN, SYDVKM. V was pared by 8 bases and J by 1 base, with 7 bases of the junction left unmatched. The length of the CDR3 is 15 residues.

The rearrangement joins TRBV29-1 to TRBJ1-2; D gene unclear. This CDR3 is 15 amino acids long. Germline lookup yields CDR1 SQVTM and CDR2 ANQGSEA. V lost 1 base and J lost 4, with 16 bases in between. Written as DNA, the CDR3 is TGCAGCGTTGAAGCCAATTCCCTCCACTTCTATGGCTACACCTTC. Its protein is CSVEANSLHFYGYTF.

A word on this clonotype: A junction end diverges from the germline sequence, so it may reflect a read error. The chain combines TRBV18 with TRBJ2-3; D unresolved. The CDR3 loop spans 13 amino acids. CDR1 is KGHSH, CDR2 LQKENI, per germline. CDR3 sequence reads: CASPPPSTDTQYF. CDR3 in DNA: TGTGCCAGCCCACCCCCTAGCACAGATACGCAGTATTTT.

This clonotype was recorded many times. The CDR3 reads CASSEIRVGSEAFF. CDR3 nucleotide sequence: TGTGCCAGCAGTGAAATCAGGGTTGGATCTGAAGCTTTCTTT. This chain links TRBV6-1 with TRBJ1-1; TRBD1 might be the D (5 bases). In germline, CDR1 is MNHNS, CDR2 SASEGT. The CDR3 runs 14 residues. Trimming took 2 bases from V and 6 from J, leaving 13 bases between them.

This clonotype occurred many times. The chain combines TRBV6-6 with TRBJ2-1, with D possibly matching TRBD2 (6 bases). This CDR3 is built from 13 residues. V was shortened by 0 bases and J by 10 bases, with 10 bases between the two germline ends. Germline V gives CDR1 MNHNY, CDR2 SVGAGI (reference sequence). CDR3 bases: TGTGCCAGCAGTTACTCGGGACTCCACGAGCAGTTCTTC. It is translated as CASSYSGLHEQFF.

The sample holds one count of this clonotype. V gene TRBV3-1 combines with J gene TRBJ2-2; 7 positions agree with TRBD2. CDR1 LGHDT and CDR2 YNNKEL come from the germline V gene (reference sequence). This CDR3 is 16 amino acids long. The V gene end was trimmed by 0 bases and the J gene end by 2 bases; junction bases not matched to a gene: 3. CDR3 protein: CASSQDPSGNTGELFF. The CDR3 bases are TGTGCCAGCAGCCAAGATCCTAGCGGAAACACCGGGGAGCTGTTTTTT.

For the CDR3, the DNA is TGTGCCAGCAGCCCCTCCGGGGGGAGGGAGACCCAGTACTTC. It yields the protein CASSPSGGRETQYF. The chain recombines TRBV7-6 with TRBJ2-5, with 7 bases lining up with TRBD2. CDR1 and CDR2 (germline): SGHVS, FNYEAQ. V dropped 5 bases and J dropped 5; count of bases not matched to a gene: 8. CDR3 length equals 14 residues.

This clonotype was recorded a few times. V and J are TRBV27 and TRBJ2-7; D is ambiguous. The V end was cut by 0 bases, the J end by 1 base, with 7 bases between. Germline V CDR1 and CDR2: MNHEY, SMNVEV (reference sequence). The CDR3 spans 14 residues. The CDR3 DNA reads as TGTGCCAGCAGTTTATCGCAGCTGTCCTACGAGCAGTACTTC. Residues: CASSLSQLSYEQYF.

This clonotype is a singleton in its sample. The chain couples TRBV30 to TRBJ2-3; a possible D gene is TRBD1 (6 bases). Germline lookup yields CDR1 GTSNPN and CDR2 SVGIG (reference sequence). Trimming took off 3 bases at V and 5 bases at J, with 15 bases between the two ends. This CDR3 is built from 14 residues. CDR3 sequence: CAWSRTRGGDTQYF. The CDR3 DNA reads TGTGCCTGGAGCCGCACCAGAGGGGGAGATACGCAGTATTTT.

This clonotype showed up many times. The V and J genes are TRBV11-2 and TRBJ2-7; D gene ambiguous. The CDR3 length is 16 residues. Looked up from germline, CDR1 is SGHAT and CDR2 is FQNNGV. Trimming shortened V by 3 bases and J by 3 bases, and 18 bases separated the two germline ends. The chain's CDR3 is CASSFSLPREFYEQYF. CDR3 DNA: TGTGCCAGCAGCTTTTCTCTCCCCCGTGAGTTCTACGAGCAGTACTTC.

There are a few counts of this clonotype. This chain links TRBV28 with TRBJ1-1; D is unresolved. This CDR3 contains 12 residues. Germline V gene data show CDR1 as MDHEN and CDR2 as SYDVKM. V lost 7 bases, J lost 3 bases, and 9 bases lay in between. CDR3 loop: CASTLRDTEAFF. The CDR3 nucleotides read TGTGCCAGCACCCTGAGGGACACTGAAGCTTTCTTT.

This clonotype was counted ten times or more. This sequence joins TRBV2 and TRBJ2-1; 8 bases align to TRBD2. Per germline, CDR1 SNHLY and CDR2 FYNNEI. CDR3 length: 15 residues. After removal of 6 bases from V and 9 bases from J, the junction contained 13 bases not matched to a gene. CDR3 protein: CASSSGRAVTSEQFF. For the CDR3, the DNA is TGTGCCAGCAGCTCCGGGAGGGCCGTGACGAGTGAGCAGTTCTTC.

This clonotype was observed many times. V gene TRBV28 combines with J gene TRBJ2-3; 12 bases are a match to TRBD2. The CDR3 has 17 amino acids. CDR1 is MDHEN and CDR2 is SYDVKM in the germline V gene. J was trimmed by 6 bases and V by 3 bases; bases with no gene match: 10. The CDR3: CASSFWGLAGGPDTQYF. The CDR3 DNA reads as TGTGCCAGCAGTTTTTGGGGGCTAGCGGGAGGGCCGGATACGCAGTATTTT.

This clonotype was counted between two and nine times. CDR3 coding DNA: TGTGCCACCAGCAGAGGAGTTCTGCGCGGGAGGCTTGAGCAGTTCTTC. The encoded protein is CATSRGVLRGRLEQFF. The rearrangement links TRBV15 to TRBJ2-1; TRBD2 matches 8 bases. CDR3 length: 16 residues. In germline, CDR1 is LNHNV, CDR2 YYDKDF (reference sequence). Unmatched junction bases numbered 11, after V lost 1 base and J lost 9 bases.

In its sample, this clonotype was seen many times. The rearrangement joins TRBV27 to TRBJ1-1; D is uncertain. CDR3 length: 16 amino acids. Trimming pared 0 bases from V and 0 bases from J, leaving 11 bases between. Germline CDR1 is MNHEY and CDR2 is SMNVEV (reference sequence). The CDR3 coding sequence is TGTGCCAGCAGTTTATCCCCTGGGTCCTTGAACACTGAAGCTTTCTTT. It translates to CASSLSPGSLNTEAFF.

This clonotype has a count of ten or more. The chain couples TRBV20-1 to TRBJ2-5, with 13 bases that match TRBD2. V was clipped by 5 bases and J by 4 bases; unmatched bases: 7. This CDR3 contains 15 residues. The germline V gene has CDR1 DFQATT and CDR2 SNEGSKA (reference sequence). The CDR3 bases are TGCAGTGCTCAACCTGGACTAGCGGGAGCAGAGACCCAGTACTTC. Translation: CSAQPGLAGAETQYF.

The gene calls are TRBV20-1 and TRBJ2-5, with D perhaps TRBD1 or TRBD2 (5 bases each). Trimming cost V 6 bases and J 4 bases, with 21 bases left between them. Per the germline V gene, CDR1 is DFQATT and CDR2 is SNEGSKA (reference sequence). The CDR3 totals 15 residues. This chain's CDR3 is CSAGTRHLVGETQYF. For the CDR3, the DNA is TGCAGTGCCGGGACCCGACACTTAGTGGGAGAGACCCAGTACTTC.

In this sample, this clonotype turned up many times. The rearrangement links TRBV28 to TRBJ1-2; D is undetermined. The CDR3 has 16 amino acids. Trimming left V 7 bases short and J 5 bases short, with 23 bases between. From germline, CDR1 is MDHEN and CDR2 SYDVKM. CDR3 nucleotides: TGTGCCAGCACCACACCATCCTCACTCGAAGTATATGGCTACACCTTC. Protein: CASTTPSSLEVYGYTF.

This clonotype was seen ten or more times. J is TRBJ2-2 and V is TRBV29-1, with 9 bases fitting TRBD1. The CDR3 runs 13 residues. Looked up from germline, CDR1 is SQVTM and CDR2 is ANQGSEA. J gave up 2 bases and V 6 bases, and 1 base lay outside the gene matches. In DNA, the CDR3 is TGCAGCGTGGACAGGGGAAACACCGGGGAGCTGTTTTTT. It yields the protein CSVDRGNTGELFF.

This clonotype was recorded a few times. This chain connects TRBV2 to TRBJ2-6; no clear D gene. The CDR3 length is 13 residues. Germline CDR1 is SNHLY and CDR2 is FYNNEI. V gave up 0 bases and J gave up 18 bases, with 15 bases separating them. The DNA for the CDR3 is TGTGCCAGCAGTGAAGCGGTCCACGGCTTCTCGACTTTC. Translated: CASSEAVHGFSTF.

This clonotype was detected a few times. J is TRBJ1-4 and V is TRBV28, with 7 bases that match TRBD1. J lost 4 bases, V lost 8 bases, and 4 bases had no gene match. Germline-derived CDR1 and CDR2 are MDHEN and SYDVKM. CDR3 length: 13 amino acids. CDR3: CASVTGDNEKLFF. The CDR3 DNA reads as TGTGCCAGCGTCACAGGGGATAATGAAAAACTGTTTTTT.

This clonotype turned up a few times. The chain has TRBV4-3 and TRBJ2-1; either TRBD1 or TRBD2 may fit D (5 bases each). The CDR3 spans 15 residues. Germline assignment: CDR1 LGHNA and CDR2 YSLEER. Trimming took 4 bases from V and 2 from J, leaving 12 bases between them. CDR3 sequence: CASSLQGPTYNEQFF. CDR3 bases: TGCGCCAGCAGCCTTCAGGGACCCACCTACAATGAGCAGTTCTTC.

This sequence joins TRBV7-9 and TRBJ2-7; 7 bases align to TRBD2. Germline CDR1 SEHNR, CDR2 FQNEAQ (reference sequence). The CDR3 has 15 residues. V shed 1 base, J shed 3 bases, and the junction held 6 bases outside the gene matches. The CDR3 DNA reads as TGTGCCAGCAGCTTAGAGCGGGAATCCGTCTACGAGCAGTACTTC. Translation: CASSLERESVYEQYF. Full variable domain (rest looked up from reference TRBV7-9 and TRBJ2-7): DTGVSQNPRHKITKRGQNVTFRCDPISEHNRLYWYRQTLGQGPEFLTYFQNEAQLEKSRLLSDRFSAERPKGSFSTLEIQRTEQGDSAMYLCASSLERESVYEQYFGPGTRLTVT.